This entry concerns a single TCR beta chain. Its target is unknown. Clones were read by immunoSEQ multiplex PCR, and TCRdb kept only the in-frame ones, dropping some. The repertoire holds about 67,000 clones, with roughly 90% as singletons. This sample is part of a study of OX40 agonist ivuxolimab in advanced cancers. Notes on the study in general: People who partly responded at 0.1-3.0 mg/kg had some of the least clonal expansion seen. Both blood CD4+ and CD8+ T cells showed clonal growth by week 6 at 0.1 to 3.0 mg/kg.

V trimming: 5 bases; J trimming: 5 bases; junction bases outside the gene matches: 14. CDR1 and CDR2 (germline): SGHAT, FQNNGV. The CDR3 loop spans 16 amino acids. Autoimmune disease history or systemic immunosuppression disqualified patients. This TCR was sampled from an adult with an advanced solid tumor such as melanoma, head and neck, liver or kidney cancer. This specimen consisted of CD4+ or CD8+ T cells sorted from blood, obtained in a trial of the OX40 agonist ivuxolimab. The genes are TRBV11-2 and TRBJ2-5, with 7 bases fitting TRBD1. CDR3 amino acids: CASSLYAQGMRETQYF. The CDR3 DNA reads TGTGCCAGCAGCCTATATGCACAGGGGATGCGGGAGACCCAGTACTTC.